This T cell receptor (beta chain) was observed in a study of shared clonotypes between healthy human individuals. As to this clone: What it recognizes is unknown. This could be a read error, since a much larger clone is one nucleotide away.

Germline V lookup: CDR1 SGHKS, CDR2 YYEKEE (reference sequence). This CDR3 has 14 amino acids. J was trimmed by 3 bases and V by 4 bases; bases with no gene match: 6. Using immunoSEQ multiplex PCR, the repertoire was profiled, and TCRdb retains in-frame clones only, with some absent. The sample comprises over a million clones, around 78% of which are singletons, and 0.55% to 0.7% rests with the top ten. Regarding the study as a whole: Naive subsets usually exceeded memory subsets in estimated richness.

This rearrangement joins TRBV5-5 to TRBJ2-7; 8 bases are shared with TRBD1. Sequencing input: memory CD4+ T cells from PBMCs. As for subset: CD45RA-negative fraction. The TCR sequence derives from a man younger than 30 in good health. Some clones in this sample may be carry-over from other donors' samples. CDR3 DNA: TGTGCCAGCAGCCCAGGACAGGGTTACTACGAGCAGTACTTC. Translated: CASSPGQGYYEQYF.